This TCR beta chain was documented in a study of blood T cells in healthy people across ages. Primers used in a second PCR of about 7 to 12 cycles were a sample-barcoded 5' primer and a J-beta primer mix. Each cDNA molecule was tagged by a template-switch adaptor with 12 random nucleotides. MiXCR, applied by TCRdb to the 5' RACE reads, yields one record per CDR3 protein. The repertoire holds about 670,000 distinct CDR3 sequences, 52% seen once, with around an eighth in the top ten. Study-wide points: Getting older went along with TCR beta diversity per million T cells dropping roughly linearly.

This clonotype was recorded many times. Its antigen remains unknown. Trimming stripped 5 bases from V and 8 bases from J, with 25 bases between. In germline, CDR1 is MDHEN, CDR2 SYDVKM. The CDR3 has 16 residues. The sample taken for sequencing was blood. This receptor was taken from a woman older than 75 in good health. The rearrangement joins TRBV28 to TRBJ2-7, with D perhaps TRBD1 or TRBD2 (5 bases each). The CDR3, as DNA: TGTGCCAGCAGTCCCCACTCAGGGTCCATGGGAGATCAGCAGTACTTC. Its protein is CASSPHSGSMGDQQYF.